The TCR beta chain under discussion was sequenced for a study of shared clonotypes between healthy human individuals. About the study: Participating donors consisted of a couple of women and a few men aged 18 to 49.

Turning to this clone: Other DNA variants within this sample encode the same CDR3.

Terminally differentiated effector memory CD45RA+ cells were excluded by CCR7 positive selection of CD45RO-negative cells. In the sorted-subset replicate PCRs, approximately 200 ng DNA, around 32,000 T cell genomes, was used. Source study methods: ImmunoSEQ output lacked quality scores and full-length reads, limiting matched filtering. Clones were read by immunoSEQ multiplex PCR, and TCRdb kept only the in-frame ones, dropping some. V and J calls and clone size come straight from that table; D and trimming were deduced from the DNA. This table has approximately 2,000,000 clones, 93% appearing once. The TCR was taken from a young man in good health. Some clones in this sample may be carry-over from other donors' samples. Sample: naive CD8+ T cells from PBMCs.

The DNA for the CDR3 is TGTGCCAGCAGACGAGGGAGTGGCGAGCAGTACTTC. It specifies CASRRGSGEQYF. The rearrangement uses TRBV28 and TRBJ2-7; D is perhaps TRBD2 (5 bases). This CDR3 is built from 12 residues. Trimming left V 6 bases short and J 6 bases short, with 12 bases between. Per the germline V gene, CDR1 is MDHEN and CDR2 is SYDVKM. Looking up the rest from reference TRBV28 and TRBJ2-7 gives the full variable domain: DVKVTQSSRYLVKRTGEKVFLECVQDMDHENMFWYRQDPGLGLRLIYFSYDVKMKEKGDIPEGYSVSREKKERFSLILESASTNQTSMYLCASRRGSGEQYFGPGTRLTVT.